Listed below are T cell receptor beta chains from one sample, sequenced in a study of T-cell reconstitution after alpha-beta-depleted transplantation in children. MiXCR was run by TCRdb on the PCR reads, yielding one entry per CDR3 protein. Of over 100,000 distinct CDR3 sequences in the sample, about a tenth were seen once. This sample comprised PBMCs, obtained before TCRalphabeta/CD19-depleted stem cell transplant. Receptors originate from a boy younger than 10 with acute lymphoblastic leukemia, due to receive a stem cell transplant. Each CDR3 is given with its conserved first and last residue. The D gene is left open where the match is weak. Size is stated for part of the rows, as once, few or many counts, or as a class when the clone is expanded.

.,.,TRBV2,13,TRBJ2-3,TGTGCCAGCAGTGCGGACTATACAGATACGCAGTATTTT,CASSADYTDTQYF
few,.,TRBV13,15,TRBJ2-2,TGTGCCAGCAGCGTCCACGGGGCCCCCACCGGGGAGCTGTTTTTT,CASSVHGAPTGELFF
.,.,TRBV6-1,15,TRBJ2-2,TGTGCCAGCAGGGTGGAAGGGAAGGCCACCGGGGAGCTGTTTTTT,CASRVEGKATGELFF
few,.,TRBV14,16,TRBJ2-2,TGTGCCAGCAGCCAAGTAGGGACACTCTTGCACGGGGAGCTGTTTTTT,CASSQVGTLLHGELFF
many,.,TRBV5-1,15,TRBJ2-1,TGCGCCAGCAGCTTTGGCGGGGGCAGAAACAATGAGCAGTTCTTC,CASSFGGGRNNEQFF
few,.,TRBV5-6,12,TRBJ2-2,TGTGCCAGCAGCGCGCTTGCCGGGGAGCTGTTTTTT,CASSALAGELFF
many,TRBD1,TRBV6-5,14,TRBJ1-1,TGTGCCAGCAGTTACGACAGGGGGAACACTGAAGCTTTCTTT,CASSYDRGNTEAFF
.,.,TRBV7-2,14,TRBJ1-1,TGTGCCAGCAGCTTCGGGGGGTCGGGAACTGAAGCTTTCTTT,CASSFGGSGTEAFF
.,TRBD2,TRBV7-9,14,TRBJ2-7,TGTGCCAGCAGCTGGACTAGCGGGACCTACGAGCAGTACTTC,CASSWTSGTYEQYF
.,.,TRBV29-1,12,TRBJ2-2,TGCAGCGTTGTTATGACGGCCGGGGAGCTGTTTTTT,CSVVMTAGELFF
few,TRBD2,TRBV12-3/TRBV12-4,15,TRBJ2-2,TGTGCCAGCAGCACCCGGGACTACAATACCGGGGACCTGTTTTTT,CASSTRDYNTGDLFF
.,TRBD1,TRBV15,16,TRBJ2-5,TGTGCCACCAGCAGAGATCCCCAGGGGGCGGGAGAGACCCAGTACTTC,CATSRDPQGAGETQYF
.,.,TRBV29-1,15,TRBJ1-1,TGCAGCGCCGTGGGGGAGCGGCCGCTTGACACTGAAGCTTTCTTT,CSAVGERPLDTEAFF
few,.,TRBV9,15,TRBJ1-1,TGTGCCAGCAGCGTAGTGGGCAGGGGGAACACTGAAGCTTTCTTT,CASSVVGRGNTEAFF
many,.,TRBV7-8,15,TRBJ2-3,TGTGCCAGCAGCTTACAAGGGGTTCGCACAGATACGCAGTATTTT,CASSLQGVRTDTQYF
.,.,TRBV28,13,TRBJ2-5,TGTGCCAGCAGTTTCCCAGGCCAAGAGACCCAGTACTTC,CASSFPGQETQYF
many,.,TRBV3-1,11,TRBJ2-1,TGTGCCAGCAGCCAAGATACAGAGCAGTTCTTC,CASSQDTEQFF
few,.,TRBV28,17,TRBJ2-3,TGTGCCAGCAAAATGGACCGGAGGGTCACCGACACAGATACGCAGTATTTT,CASKMDRRVTDTDTQYF
few,.,TRBV30,15,TRBJ1-1,TGTGCCTGGAGTGATATAGCGGGAGCCAACACTGAAGCTTTCTTT,CAWSDIAGANTEAFF
many,.,TRBV10-3,13,TRBJ2-1,TGTGCCATCAGTGAAAGGGGGAACAATGAGCAGTTCTTC,CAISERGNNEQFF
few,.,TRBV5-1,15,TRBJ2-1,TGCGCCAGCAGCTTGGTCGTGTCAGTTCTGAATGAGCAGTTCTTC,CASSLVVSVLNEQFF
.,.,TRBV7-9,14,TRBJ1-5,TGTGCCAGCGGCATTGAGACCGGCAATCAGCCCCAGCATTTT,CASGIETGNQPQHF
many,.,TRBV5-1,15,TRBJ2-7,TGCGCCAGCAGCCCTGGACAGCAATGGAACTACGAGCAGTACTTC,CASSPGQQWNYEQYF
.,.,TRBV3-1,18,TRBJ1-3,TGTGCCAGCAGCCAAGGACAAAGGCTTAGCTTGGCTGGAAACACCATATATTTT,CASSQGQRLSLAGNTIYF
many,TRBD2,TRBV6-5,16,TRBJ2-2,TGTGCCAGCAGTTACGGGCTAGCGGGAGCAGCCGGGGAGCTGTTTTTT,CASSYGLAGAAGELFF
.,TRBD2,TRBV20-1,13,TRBJ2-5,TGCAGTGCCTGGAGGGGAGGGGCCGGGACCCAGTACTTC,CSAWRGGAGTQYF
few,.,TRBV6-1,16,TRBJ2-2,TGTGCCAGCACCCCCCGGTTGGGACTCCGGACCGGGGAGCTGTTTTTT,CASTPRLGLRTGELFF
.,TRBD1,TRBV7-6,15,TRBJ2-5,TGTGCCAGCAGCTACGACAGGGGGCTTCGAGAGACCCAGTACTTC,CASSYDRGLRETQYF
few,.,TRBV2,13,TRBJ1-5,TGTGCCAGCAGAGCGGGTGGTCTGCAGCCCCAGCATTTT,CASRAGGLQPQHF
.,.,TRBV28,15,TRBJ1-5,TGTGCCAGCAGTGAGGGATACCTTAGCAATCAGCCCCAGCATTTT,CASSEGYLSNQPQHF
many,TRBD1,TRBV5-1,14,TRBJ1-5,TGCGCCAGCAGTCCAGGGGGTAGCAATCAGCCCCAGCATTTT,CASSPGGSNQPQHF
.,.,TRBV20-1,14,TRBJ1-5,TGCAGTGCTAGTAAAGGACCCCCTGGTCAGCCCCAGCATTTT,CSASKGPPGQPQHF
few,.,TRBV29-1,11,TRBJ2-7,TGCAGCGGTGAGGTGGACTACGAGCAGTACTTC,CSGEVDYEQYF
.,TRBD2,TRBV3-1,14,TRBJ2-7,TGTGCCAGCAGCGGGGGGGAGGGCCTCTACGAGCAGTACTTC,CASSGGEGLYEQYF
.,TRBD2,TRBV6-1,15,TRBJ2-1,TGTGCCAGCAAAAGACTAGCGGGAGGAGGGAATGAGCAGTTCTTC,CASKRLAGGGNEQFF
.,.,TRBV6-5,14,TRBJ2-3,TGTGCCAGCATGCGGCGAGGGGGCACAGATACGCAGTATTTT,CASMRRGGTDTQYF
few,TRBD2,TRBV20-1,17,TRBJ2-7,TGCAGTGCTAGAGAAGCCGGCCTTGGCGGGAGGGCCTACGAGCAGTACTTC,CSAREAGLGGRAYEQYF
few,.,TRBV10-3,14,TRBJ1-5,TGTGCCATCAGTTCCGGATCCACTGTCTTGGACCAGCATTTT,CAISSGSTVLDQHF
few,.,TRBV18,14,TRBJ1-5,TGTGCCAGCTCAAGGGTGGGGCCCAATCAGCCCCAGCATTTT,CASSRVGPNQPQHF
many,TRBD2,TRBV20-1,13,TRBJ2-3,TGCAGTGCCTCGGGAGGGGGCACAGATACGCAGTATTTT,CSASGGGTDTQYF
many,.,TRBV7-2,14,TRBJ2-3,TGTGCCAGCAGCCCGGGTTCTTGGGCAGATACGCAGTATTTT,CASSPGSWADTQYF
.,.,TRBV20-1,12,TRBJ1-1,TGCAGTGCTAGAGCCGGTTTTTGGGCGCCTTTCTTT,CSARAGFWAPFF
few,TRBD1,TRBV7-9,15,TRBJ2-1,TGTGCCAGCAGCTTGCTCCAGGGGGCCTACAATGAGCAGTTCTTC,CASSLLQGAYNEQFF
many,TRBD2,TRBV12-3/TRBV12-4,17,TRBJ2-7,TGTGCCAGCAGTTTAGGGACTAGCGGTAAAAGCTCCTACGAGCAGTACTTC,CASSLGTSGKSSYEQYF
few,TRBD1,TRBV7-2,15,TRBJ2-7,TGTGCCAGCAGCTTACTCGGGACAGACCGCTACGAGCAGTACTTC,CASSLLGTDRYEQYF
many,TRBD2,TRBV11-2,17,TRBJ2-7,TGTGCCAGCAGCCTGGGACTAGCGGGAGGTACAAACTACGAGCAGTACTTC,CASSLGLAGGTNYEQYF
few,.,TRBV5-5,14,TRBJ1-1,TGTGCCAGCAGCTTTACCAGTTTGAACACTGAAGCTTTCTTT,CASSFTSLNTEAFF
few,.,TRBV18,13,TRBJ2-7,TGTGCCAGCTCACCACGCCAGGCCTACGAGCAGTACTTC,CASSPRQAYEQYF
.,.,TRBV18,16,TRBJ2-6,TGTGCCAGCTCACCTACTGGCTCCTCTGGGGCCAACGTCCTGACTTTC,CASSPTGSSGANVLTF
many,.,TRBV15,13,TRBJ2-1,TGTGCCACCAGCCAGATACCCCGGGGTGAGCAGTTCTTC,CATSQIPRGEQFF
many,TRBD1,TRBV15,17,TRBJ2-7,TGTGCCACCAGCAGAGAACTTCCGGGACAGTCAACCTACGAGCAGTACTTC,CATSRELPGQSTYEQYF
few,.,TRBV20-1,14,TRBJ1-4,TGCAGTGCGAATTACGGGACGGTTAATGAAAAACTGTTTTTT,CSANYGTVNEKLFF
many,.,TRBV7-2,13,TRBJ2-5,TGTGCCAGCAGCCCGGACGGGTGGAAGACCCAGTACTTC,CASSPDGWKTQYF
.,.,TRBV18,15,TRBJ1-1,TGTGCCAGCTCACCTGCCGGGAGGACGGGGACTGAAGCTTTCTTT,CASSPAGRTGTEAFF
few,.,TRBV5-5,15,TRBJ2-1,TGTGCCAGCAGCTTCGGAGCGGGTCTATACAATGAGCAGTTCTTC,CASSFGAGLYNEQFF
.,.,TRBV20-1,13,TRBJ2-7,TGCAGTGCGCAGAACCGGGGCACACACGAGCAGTACTTC,CSAQNRGTHEQYF